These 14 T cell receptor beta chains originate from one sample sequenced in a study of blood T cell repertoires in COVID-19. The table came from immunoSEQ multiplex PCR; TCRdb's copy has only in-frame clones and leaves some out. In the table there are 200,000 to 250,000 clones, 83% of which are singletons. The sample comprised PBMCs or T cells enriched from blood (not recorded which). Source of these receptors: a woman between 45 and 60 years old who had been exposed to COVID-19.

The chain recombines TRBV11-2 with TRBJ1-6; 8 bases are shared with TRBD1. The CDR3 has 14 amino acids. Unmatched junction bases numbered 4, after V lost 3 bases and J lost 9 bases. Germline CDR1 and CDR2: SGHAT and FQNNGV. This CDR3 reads CASSFYRGISPLHF. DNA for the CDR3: TGTGCCAGCAGCTTTTACAGGGGGATTTCACCCCTCCACTTT.

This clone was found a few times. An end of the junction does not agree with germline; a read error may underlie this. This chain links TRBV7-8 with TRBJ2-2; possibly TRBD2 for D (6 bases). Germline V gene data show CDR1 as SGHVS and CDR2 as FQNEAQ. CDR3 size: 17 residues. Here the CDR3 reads CASTLLKDYRNTGELFF. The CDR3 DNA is TGTGCCAGCACCTTATTAAAGGACTACAGGAACACCGGGGAGCTGTTTTTT.

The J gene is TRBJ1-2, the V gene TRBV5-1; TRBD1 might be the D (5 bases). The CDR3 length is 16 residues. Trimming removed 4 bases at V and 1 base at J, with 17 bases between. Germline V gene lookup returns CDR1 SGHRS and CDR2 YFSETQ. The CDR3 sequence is CASSGGPTAYNYGYTF. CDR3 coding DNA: TGCGCCAGCAGCGGCGGCCCGACAGCATATAACTATGGCTACACCTTC.

The CDR3 here is CASSSTVHSGYTF. The CDR3 DNA reads as TGTGCCAGCAGTTCGACAGTTCACAGCGGCTACACCTTC. The chain is built from TRBV6-2 or TRBV6-3 and TRBJ1-2; perhaps TRBD1 as D (5 bases). The CDR3 runs 13 residues. Germline CDR1 and CDR2: MNHEY and SVGEGT. Trimming removed 4 bases at V and 8 bases at J, with 14 bases between.

CDR3 residues: CASGSRQGATDTQYF. CDR3 nucleotide sequence: TGTGCTAGTGGTTCTCGACAGGGGGCTACAGATACGCAGTATTTT. V and J are TRBV12-5 and TRBJ2-3; 10 bases are shared with TRBD1. Germline V gene sequence: CDR1 LGHNT, CDR2 FRNRAP. This CDR3 is 15 amino acids long. J gave up 3 bases and V 4 bases, and 4 bases lay outside the gene matches.

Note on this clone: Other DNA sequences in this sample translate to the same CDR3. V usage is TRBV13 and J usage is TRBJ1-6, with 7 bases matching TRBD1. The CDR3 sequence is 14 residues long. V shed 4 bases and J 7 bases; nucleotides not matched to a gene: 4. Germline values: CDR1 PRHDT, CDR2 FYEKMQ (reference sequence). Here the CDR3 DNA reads TGTGCCAGCAGCTCCGGGACAGTCAATTCACCCCTCCACTTT. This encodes CASSSGTVNSPLHF.

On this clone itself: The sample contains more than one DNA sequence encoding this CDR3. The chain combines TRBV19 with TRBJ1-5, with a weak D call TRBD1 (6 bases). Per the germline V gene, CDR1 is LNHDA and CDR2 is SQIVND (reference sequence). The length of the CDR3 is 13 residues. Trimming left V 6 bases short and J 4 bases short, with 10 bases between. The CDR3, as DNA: TGTGCCAGTAGGGACAGACTAAATCAGCCCCAGCATTTT. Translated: CASRDRLNQPQHF.

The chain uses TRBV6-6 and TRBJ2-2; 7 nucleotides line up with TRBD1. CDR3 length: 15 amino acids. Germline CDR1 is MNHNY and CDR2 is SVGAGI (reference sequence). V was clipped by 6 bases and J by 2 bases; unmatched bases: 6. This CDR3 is CASRSRDSNTGELFF. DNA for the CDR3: TGTGCCAGCAGGAGCCGGGACAGTAACACCGGGGAGCTGTTTTTT.

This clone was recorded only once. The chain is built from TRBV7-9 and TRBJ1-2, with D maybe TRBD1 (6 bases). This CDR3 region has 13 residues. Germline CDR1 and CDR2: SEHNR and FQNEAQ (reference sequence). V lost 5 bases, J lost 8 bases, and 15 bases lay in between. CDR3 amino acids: CASSLGGVEGYTF. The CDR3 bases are TGTGCCAGCAGCCTAGGGGGGGTAGAGGGCTACACCTTC.

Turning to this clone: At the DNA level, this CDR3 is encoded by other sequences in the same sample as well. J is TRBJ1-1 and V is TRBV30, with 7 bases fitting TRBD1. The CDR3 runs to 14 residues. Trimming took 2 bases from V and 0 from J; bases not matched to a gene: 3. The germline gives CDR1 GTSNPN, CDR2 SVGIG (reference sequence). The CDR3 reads CAWSPGTVNTEAFF. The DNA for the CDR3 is TGTGCCTGGAGTCCGGGGACAGTGAACACTGAAGCTTTCTTT.

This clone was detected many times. The CDR3 here is CASTTVDWTGGAEGYTF. CDR3 coding DNA: TGTGCCAGCACCACAGTGGATTGGACAGGGGGCGCGGAGGGCTACACCTTC. The chain links TRBV3-1 (or the pseudogene TRBV3-2) to TRBJ1-2; 11 bases fit TRBD1. Germline V CDR1 and CDR2: LGHDT, YNNKEL (reference sequence). Trimming removed 7 bases from V and 8 bases from J; junction bases left unmatched: 18. CDR3 length: 17 amino acids.

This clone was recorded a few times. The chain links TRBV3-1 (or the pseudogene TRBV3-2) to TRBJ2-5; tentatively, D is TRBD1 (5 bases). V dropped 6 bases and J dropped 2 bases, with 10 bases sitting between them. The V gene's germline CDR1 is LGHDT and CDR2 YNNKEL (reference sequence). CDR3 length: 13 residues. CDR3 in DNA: TGTGCCAGCAGAACAGGTACTCAAGAGACCCAGTACTTC. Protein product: CASRTGTQETQYF.

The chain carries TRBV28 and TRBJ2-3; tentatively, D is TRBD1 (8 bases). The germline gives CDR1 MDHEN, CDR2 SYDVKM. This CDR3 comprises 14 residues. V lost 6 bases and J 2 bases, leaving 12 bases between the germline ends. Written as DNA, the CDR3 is TGTGCCAGCAGACAGGGGGGGAACACAGATACGCAGTATTTT. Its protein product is CASRQGGNTDTQYF.

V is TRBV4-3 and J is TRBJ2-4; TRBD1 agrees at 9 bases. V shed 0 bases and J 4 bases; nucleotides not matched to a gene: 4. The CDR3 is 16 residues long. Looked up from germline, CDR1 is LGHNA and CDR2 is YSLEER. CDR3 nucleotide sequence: TGCGCCAGCAGCCAAGATCCCGGGACAGGGAAAAACATTCAGTACTTC. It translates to CASSQDPGTGKNIQYF.